The next 24 T cell receptor beta chains were all read from a single sample in a study of cytomegalovirus exposure and HLA in healthy donors. Vbeta (60) and Jbeta (13) primers were used in the PCR. Measured with immunoSEQ multiplex PCR; TCRdb has only the in-frame clones, and not every one. The sample has some 200,000 clones; 70% to 80% are singletons. The sample consisted of PBMCs. The receptors stem from a girl aged 2 to 9 in good health and CMV-seronegative.

The genes are TRBV19 and TRBJ2-1; TRBD2 aligns across 10 bases. The CDR3 is made up of 13 amino acids. In germline, CDR1 is LNHDA, CDR2 SQIVND (reference sequence). Losses at the gene ends were 8 bases for V and 6 bases for J; bases not matched to a gene: 4. CDR3 protein: CASVASGGNEQFF. The DNA of the CDR3 is TGTGCCAGTGTAGCTAGCGGGGGCAATGAGCAGTTCTTC.

This chain joins TRBV7-9 and TRBJ1-1; TRBD1 agrees at 8 bases. The CDR3 runs to 12 residues. Trimming took 11 bases from V and 1 from J; bases not matched to a gene: 3. Looked up from germline, CDR1 is SEHNR and CDR2 is FQNEAQ (reference sequence). The CDR3 nucleotides are TGTGCCGGAGGGACAGGGAACACTGAAGCTTTCTTT. Residues: CAGGTGNTEAFF.

The V gene is TRBV27, the J gene TRBJ2-7, with D possibly TRBD1 on 5 matching bases. The CDR3 sequence is 15 residues long. Germline-derived CDR1 and CDR2 are MNHEY and SMNVEV (reference sequence). Trimming cost V 2 bases and J 3 bases, with 14 bases left between them. CDR3 sequence (DNA): TGTGCCAGCAGTTTAGGGGCCAGCTTTAGCTACGAGCAGTACTTC. Translation: CASSLGASFSYEQYF.

The gene calls are TRBV28 and TRBJ1-5; D ambiguous. V lost 7 bases and J 3 bases, leaving 16 bases between the germline ends. This CDR3 is built from 15 residues. Germline V gene data show CDR1 as MDHEN and CDR2 as SYDVKM. The DNA for the CDR3 is TGTGCCAGCACCAAAGGAGGGCAGGTCAATCAGCCCCAGCATTTT. This translates into CASTKGGQVNQPQHF.

The chain is built from TRBV7-9 and TRBJ1-5; D unresolved. The germline V and J ends were trimmed by 5 bases and 0 bases, with 2 bases remaining between them. CDR3 length: 12 residues. Germline V gene sequence: CDR1 SEHNR, CDR2 FQNEAQ (reference sequence). Written as DNA, the CDR3 is TGTGCCAGCAGCCATAGCAATCAGCCCCAGCATTTT. Amino acids: CASSHSNQPQHF.

CDR3 in amino acids: CASSFPSLTGELFF. In DNA form, the CDR3 reads TGTGCCAGCAGCTTTCCTAGTCTCACCGGGGAGCTGTTTTTT. The chain links TRBV5-4 to TRBJ2-2; no clear D gene. CDR3 length: 14 residues. With 2 bases removed from V and 4 bases from J, the gap between germline ends came to 9 bases. Germline V CDR1 and CDR2: SGHNT, YYREEE (reference sequence).

This clone was found a few times. V gene TRBV19 combines with J gene TRBJ1-4; the D gene is possibly TRBD1 (5 bases). V dropped 7 bases and J dropped 2 bases, with 20 bases sitting between them. CDR1 is LNHDA and CDR2 is SQIVND in the germline V gene (reference sequence). The CDR3 consists of 17 residues. CDR3 amino acids: CASNTPTGQGTNEKLFF. In DNA, the CDR3 is TGTGCCAGTAATACTCCGACCGGGCAGGGTACTAATGAAAAACTGTTTTTT.

V usage is TRBV7-9 and J usage is TRBJ2-3; 9 positions agree with TRBD2. Per germline, CDR1 SEHNR and CDR2 FQNEAQ (reference sequence). V was clipped by 5 bases and J by 4 bases; unmatched bases: 7. The CDR3 covers 15 residues. CDR3 DNA sequence: TGTGCCAGCAGCATTAGCGGGGGTCCCCCAGATACGCAGTATTTT. As protein: CASSISGGPPDTQYF.

The rearrangement uses TRBV2 and TRBJ2-1; 11 bases are a match to TRBD2. J gave up 6 bases and V 5 bases, and 0 bases lay outside the gene matches. The length of the CDR3 is 13 residues. Germline V gene data show CDR1 as SNHLY and CDR2 as FYNNEI. The CDR3 sequence is CASSLAGGNEQFF. CDR3 bases: TGTGCCAGCAGTCTAGCGGGGGGCAATGAGCAGTTCTTC. Full variable domain (remainder filled in from reference TRBV2 and TRBJ2-1): EPEVTQTPSHQVTQMGQEVILRCVPISNHLYFYWYRQILGQKVEFLVSFYNNEISEKSEIFDDQFSVERPDGSNFTLKIRSTKLEDSAMYFCASSLAGGNEQFFGPGTRLTVL.

The genes are TRBV2 and TRBJ1-1, with a tentative D call TRBD1 (6 bases). V was trimmed by 0 bases and J by 6 bases, leaving 14 bases between them. Per germline, CDR1 SNHLY and CDR2 FYNNEI. The CDR3 is 15 amino acids. The DNA for the CDR3 is TGTGCCAGCAGTGAAGCAGAGGGGGTCTTCGCTGAAGCTTTCTTT. Translated, it gives CASSEAEGVFAEAFF.

The chain joins TRBV2 to TRBJ2-5, with TRBD2 matching 16 bases. With 6 bases clipped from V and 4 bases from J, the junction kept 11 bases outside the gene matches. The CDR3 loop spans 18 amino acids. Germline CDR1 reads SNHLY; CDR2 reads FYNNEI. CDR3 residues: CASSPWGLAGGLGETQYF. The CDR3 nucleotides are TGTGCCAGCAGCCCCTGGGGACTAGCGGGGGGGCTAGGAGAGACCCAGTACTTC.

The chain combines TRBV15 with TRBJ2-1, with D unclear. The CDR3 contains 14 residues. V was trimmed by 0 bases and J by 5 bases, leaving 8 bases between them. CDR1 and CDR2 (germline): LNHNV, YYDKDF (reference sequence). CDR3: CATSRERQDNEQFF. In nucleotides, the CDR3 is TGTGCCACCAGCAGAGAGCGCCAGGACAATGAGCAGTTCTTC.

This clone was seen only once. The chain combines TRBV29-1 with TRBJ2-7; possible D gene TRBD1, 6 bases. Between the trimmed V and J ends, which lost 6 bases and 5 bases, there was a span of 14 bases. CDR1 is SQVTM, CDR2 ANQGSEA, per germline. The CDR3 is 12 amino acids. The CDR3 nucleotides read TGCAGCGTAGGCCAGGGGCGAGACGAGCAGTACTTC. Amino acid sequence: CSVGQGRDEQYF.

The chain links TRBV6-1 to TRBJ2-7, with a possible D match to TRBD2 (6 bases). V gave up 5 bases and J gave up 0 bases, with 8 bases separating them. The CDR3 is 13 amino acids. The germline V gene has CDR1 MNHNS and CDR2 SASEGT. CDR3 sequence reads: CASSPGLSYEQYF. In DNA, the CDR3 is TGTGCCAGCAGTCCGGGACTCTCCTACGAGCAGTACTTC.

The genes are TRBV5-6 and TRBJ2-1, with a tentative D call TRBD2 (6 bases). The CDR3 sequence is 17 residues long. V was trimmed by 2 bases and J by 3 bases, leaving 18 bases between them. CDR1 and CDR2 from the germline V gene are SGHDT and YYEEEE. CDR3 amino acids: CASSFGSRGGDYNEQFF. The CDR3 bases are TGTGCCAGCAGCTTCGGTAGTAGAGGAGGGGACTACAATGAGCAGTTCTTC.

The chain is built from TRBV19 and TRBJ1-5; 9 bases align to TRBD1. This CDR3 has 16 amino acids. CDR1 and CDR2 from the germline V gene are LNHDA and SQIVND (reference sequence). The trim removed 5 bases at V and 10 bases at J, leaving 15 bases unmatched. CDR3 bases: TGTGCCAGTAGTTCAACGGACAGGGGCGCCTTTAAACCCCAGCATTTT. This gives the protein CASSSTDRGAFKPQHF. The variable domain in full, completed from reference TRBV19 and TRBJ1-5, reads DGGITQSPKYLFRKEGQNVTLSCEQNLNHDAMYWYRQDPGQGLRLIYYSQIVNDFQKGDIAEGYSVSREKKESFPLTVTSAQKNPTAFYLCASSSTDRGAFKPQHFGDGTRLSIL.

V usage is TRBV19 and J usage is TRBJ1-2, with 7 bases lining up with TRBD1. V lost 5 bases to trimming and J lost 8 bases; unmatched junction nucleotides: 8. Per the germline V gene, CDR1 is LNHDA and CDR2 is SQIVND (reference sequence). This CDR3 has 13 amino acids. Here the CDR3 reads CASSFRQGNGYTF. In DNA, the CDR3 is TGTGCCAGTAGTTTTCGACAGGGAAACGGCTACACCTTC.

The chain combines TRBV6-1 with TRBJ1-2; D uncertain. V dropped 6 bases and J dropped 7 bases, with 15 bases sitting between them. The CDR3 has 13 amino acids. In germline, CDR1 is MNHNS, CDR2 SASEGT. The CDR3 nucleotides are TGTGCCAGCAGCCCAGCAAGACTCGTTGGCTACACCTTC. Its protein product is CASSPARLVGYTF.

J is TRBJ2-7 and V is TRBV27; 7 bases agree with TRBD2. V was pared by 1 base and J by 2 bases, with 14 bases of the junction left unmatched. The CDR3 covers 18 residues. Germline loops: CDR1 MNHEY, CDR2 SMNVEV (reference sequence). CDR3 DNA: TGTGCCAGCAGTTTATATAGACGGGGACTACCACCCACCTACGAGCAGTACTTC. This encodes CASSLYRRGLPPTYEQYF.

This clone occurred once. This chain connects TRBV5-1 to TRBJ1-4; 10 bases are shared with TRBD1. CDR1 is SGHRS and CDR2 is YFSETQ in the germline V gene. J gave up 0 bases and V 4 bases, and 3 bases lay outside the gene matches. CDR3 length: 16 residues. CDR3 nucleotides: TGCGCCAGCAGCCCCGGACAGGGGGCAACTAATGAAAAACTGTTTTTT. Protein: CASSPGQGATNEKLFF.

This chain connects TRBV5-1 to TRBJ1-1; D perhaps matches TRBD1 (5 bases). Germline-derived CDR1 and CDR2 are SGHRS and YFSETQ. This CDR3 comprises 16 residues. The ends were cut back, 4 bases at V and 1 base at J, with 17 bases in the middle. Here the CDR3 DNA reads TGCGCCAGCAGCCCGACCTTTAGACAGACGAACACTGAAGCTTTCTTT. Its protein product is CASSPTFRQTNTEAFF.

This chain joins TRBV27 and TRBJ2-3; D might be TRBD1 (5 bases). The CDR3 extends over 11 amino acids. CDR1 is MNHEY and CDR2 is SMNVEV in the germline V gene (reference sequence). The V gene lost 8 bases and the J gene lost 5 bases, with 8 bases spanning the gap. The DNA of the CDR3 is TGTGCCAGCGGGGCGGTAGATACGCAGTATTTT. Translating gives CASGAVDTQYF.

CDR3 region: CASSRGGAGEKLFF. The CDR3 bases are TGTGCCAGCAGCCGGGGAGGCGCGGGTGAAAAACTGTTTTTT. J is TRBJ1-4 and V is TRBV7-9, with D unclear. Germline V gene data show CDR1 as SEHNR and CDR2 as FQNEAQ (reference sequence). The germline V and J ends were trimmed by 5 bases and 7 bases, with 14 bases remaining between them. CDR3 size: 14 residues. The entire variable domain, with the rest obtained from reference TRBV7-9 and TRBJ1-4, is as follows: DTGVSQNPRHKITKRGQNVTFRCDPISEHNRLYWYRQTLGQGPEFLTYFQNEAQLEKSRLLSDRFSAERPKGSFSTLEIQRTEQGDSAMYLCASSRGGAGEKLFFGSGTQLSVL.

This sequence joins TRBV29-1 and TRBJ1-1; D unclear. Germline V gene data show CDR1 as SQVTM and CDR2 as ANQGSEA. This CDR3 comprises 12 residues. The V gene lost 3 bases and the J gene lost 7 bases, with 12 bases spanning the gap. The CDR3 bases are TGCAGCGTTGAGAATTGGGAGGGTGAAGCTTTCTTT. It is translated as CSVENWEGEAFF.